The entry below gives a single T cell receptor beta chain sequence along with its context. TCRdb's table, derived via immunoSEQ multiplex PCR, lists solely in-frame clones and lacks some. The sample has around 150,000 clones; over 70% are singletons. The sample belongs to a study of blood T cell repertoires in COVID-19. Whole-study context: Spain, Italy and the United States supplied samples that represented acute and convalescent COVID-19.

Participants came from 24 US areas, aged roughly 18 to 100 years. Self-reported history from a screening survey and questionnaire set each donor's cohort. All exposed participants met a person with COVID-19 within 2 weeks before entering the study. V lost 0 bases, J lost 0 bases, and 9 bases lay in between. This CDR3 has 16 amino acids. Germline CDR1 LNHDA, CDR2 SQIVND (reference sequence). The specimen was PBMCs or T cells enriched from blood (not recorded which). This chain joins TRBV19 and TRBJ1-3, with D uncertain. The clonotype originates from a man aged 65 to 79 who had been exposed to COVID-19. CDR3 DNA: TGTGCCAGTAGTATAGATCACCTGAGCTCTGGAAACACCATATATTTT. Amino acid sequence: CASSIDHLSSGNTIYF.